The 8 T cell receptor beta chains given below trace back to one sample, sequenced in a study of blood T cell repertoires in COVID-19. Assay used: immunoSEQ multiplex PCR; TCRdb lists only in-frame clones, some missing. The sample includes around 140,000 clones, about nine tenths of them seen just once. Sequencing was performed on PBMCs or T cells enriched from blood (not recorded which). These receptors came from a man aged 60 to 69 who had recovered from COVID-19.

J is TRBJ2-7 and V is TRBV5-4, with D tentatively TRBD1 (5 bases). The CDR3 is 14 residues long. The V gene's germline CDR1 is SGHNT and CDR2 YYREEE (reference sequence). With 5 bases removed from V and 2 bases from J, the gap between germline ends came to 14 bases. CDR3 sequence: CASRPTEFTYEQYF. The CDR3 DNA reads as TGTGCCAGCAGACCGACAGAGTTTACCTACGAGCAGTACTTC.

V and J are TRBV18 and TRBJ2-7; no reliable D call. CDR1 is KGHSH and CDR2 is LQKENI in the germline V gene. The CDR3 sequence is 15 residues long. Trimming cost V 3 bases and J 0 bases, with 12 bases left between them. In DNA, the CDR3 is TGTGCCAGCTCACCCCCGACTCGACCCTCCTACGAGCAGTACTTC. This codes for CASSPPTRPSYEQYF.

This chain links TRBV20-1 with TRBJ2-1; D might be TRBD2 (6 bases). Trimming removed 6 bases at V and 7 bases at J, with 10 bases between. CDR1 is DFQATT and CDR2 is SNEGSKA in the germline V gene (reference sequence). The CDR3 contains 11 residues. CDR3 coding DNA: TGCAGTGCCAGACTAGTAAATGAGCAGTTCTTC. Its translation: CSARLVNEQFF.

V gene TRBV7-6 combines with J gene TRBJ2-2; D unresolved. Germline lookup yields CDR1 SGHVS and CDR2 FNYEAQ. The CDR3 length is 12 residues. The V end lost 4 bases, the J end lost 6 bases, and 6 bases lay between the germline ends. Here the CDR3 reads CASSSTPGELFF. In nucleotides, the CDR3 is TGTGCCAGCAGCTCTACTCCCGGGGAGCTGTTTTTT.

In this sample, this clone turned up once. This chain uses TRBV9 with TRBJ1-4, with a tentative D call TRBD1 (6 bases). The CDR3 consists of 15 residues. Germline CDR1 reads SGDLS; CDR2 reads YYNGEE. The V end lost 4 bases, the J end lost 7 bases, and 17 bases lay between the germline ends. CDR3 sequence reads: CASSPFRGAGEKLFF. In DNA, the CDR3 is TGTGCCAGCAGCCCGTTCCGGGGGGCAGGTGAAAAACTGTTTTTT.

V and J are TRBV6-4 and TRBJ1-5; D is unclear. V gave up 9 bases and J gave up 0 bases, with 9 bases separating them. CDR1 is MRHNA, CDR2 SNTAGT, per germline. The CDR3 length is 13 residues. CDR3 amino acids: CARGLTSNQPQHF. The CDR3 nucleotides are TGTGCCAGAGGACTGACTAGCAATCAGCCCCAGCATTTT.

CDR3 region: CAIRDSSGYSYEQYF. In DNA, the CDR3 is TGTGCCATCAGGGATTCTAGCGGGTATTCCTACGAGCAGTACTTC. This chain links TRBV10-3 with TRBJ2-7, with 8 bases lining up with TRBD2. Germline CDR1 and CDR2: ENHRY and SYGVKD. This CDR3 contains 15 residues. The junction had 8 bases not matched to a gene; V was cut back by 6 bases and J by 1 base.

V usage is TRBV27 and J usage is TRBJ2-7; D uncertain. Germline CDR1 reads MNHEY; CDR2 reads SMNVEV (reference sequence). V was trimmed by 5 bases and J by 2 bases, leaving 19 bases between them. This CDR3 contains 16 residues. CDR3 sequence: CASSRTPRMPTYEQYF. The CDR3 coding sequence is TGTGCCAGCAGTCGTACCCCTAGGATGCCGACCTACGAGCAGTACTTC.